The 21 T cell receptor beta chains below come from one sample, sequenced in a study of glioma-infiltrating T cells. Using RNA template, CDR3s of TCR alpha and beta were amplified with iRepertoire arm-PCR. TCRdb re-analysed the multiplex PCR reads in MiXCR, keeping a single row per CDR3 protein. The sample carries about 200,000 distinct CDR3 sequences, more than 30% recorded once. The material sequenced was glioma tissue, nonneoplastic brain tissue, or PBMCs (not recorded which). The origin of the receptors is a human donor with low-grade glioma or glioblastoma, undergoing nonglioma brain surgery, or in good health (not recorded which).

As concerns this clonotype: Germline and junction disagree at one end, which may indicate a read error. V and J are TRBV19 and TRBJ1-5; 7 positions match TRBD1. The CDR3 has 19 amino acids. Germline CDR1 and CDR2: LNHDA and SQIVND (reference sequence). The CDR3 nucleotides read TGTGCCAGTAGTTCCAGGGGACAGAAAACCTCCTATAGCAATCGGCCCCAGCATTTT. Its protein product is CASSSRGQKTSYSNRPQHF.

In the case of this clonotype: This clone may be a read error of a much larger clone one base away. This chain uses TRBV7-2 with TRBJ2-1, with 10 bases lining up with TRBD2. Germline CDR1 SGHTA, CDR2 FQGNSA. The CDR3 length is 20 residues. The ends lost 5 bases at V and 2 bases at J; junction bases unmatched: 18. CDR3 region: CASSIPSPRTSGATYNEQFF. CDR3 DNA: TGTGCCAGCAGCATCCCTAGCCCCCGGACTAGCGGAGCCACCTACAATGAGCAGTTCTTC.

As concerns this clonotype: A much bigger clone sits one base away, suggesting this may be a read error. The CDR3 DNA reads TGTGCCAGCCGCGTCTGTGGGGGGCCCCTCTCGAGTTCACCCCTCCACTTT. Protein product: CASRVCGGPLSSSPLHF. The gene calls are TRBV7-4 and TRBJ1-6, with a tentative D call TRBD1 (6 bases). Trimming took 8 bases from V and 9 from J, leaving 26 bases between them. Germline CDR1 is SGHVT and CDR2 is SQSDAQ. The CDR3 has 17 amino acids.

This clonotype occurred many times. The chain combines TRBV28 with TRBJ2-5, with 10 bases lining up with TRBD2. From germline, CDR1 is MDHEN and CDR2 SYDVKM. CDR3 length: 16 residues. Trimming at V came to 2 bases and at J to 4 bases, leaving 7 bases not matched to a gene. The CDR3 DNA sequence: TGTGCCAGCAGTTTAGGAGCGGGAGGGCCAACAGAGACCCAGTACTTC. Translation gives CASSLGAGGPTETQYF.

This clonotype was detected only a few times. A clone one base away is much larger, so this may be a read error. This chain connects TRBV20-1 to TRBJ2-7, with D perhaps TRBD2 (5 bases). Between the trimmed V and J ends, which lost 4 bases and 1 base, there was a span of 14 bases. The CDR3 is made up of 14 amino acids. CDR1 DFQATT and CDR2 SNEGSKA come from the germline V gene (reference sequence). The CDR3 DNA sequence: TGCAGTGCTACCGGAAAGGGAGTATCCTACGAGCAGTACTTC. Protein: CSATGKGVSYEQYF.

The genes are TRBV4-2 and TRBJ1-3; 9 bases are a match to TRBD1. Germline CDR1 LGHNA, CDR2 YNFKEQ. V lost 5 bases to trimming and J lost 2 bases; unmatched junction nucleotides: 7. CDR3 size: 16 residues. CDR3 sequence (DNA): TGTGCCAGCAGCACCCGGGACAGGGTGCCTGGAAACACCATATATTTT. Protein: CASSTRDRVPGNTIYF.

The table lists this clonotype with a few counts. The V gene is TRBV5-1, the J gene TRBJ2-7, with 9 bases identical to TRBD1. The CDR3 is made up of 15 amino acids. V was pared by 5 bases and J by 0 bases, with 6 bases of the junction left unmatched. Germline values: CDR1 SGHRS, CDR2 YFSETQ. As DNA, the CDR3 is TGCGCCAGCAGACAAGAGACAGGGGGCTCCTACGAGCAGTACTTC. Translating it yields CASRQETGGSYEQYF.

As concerns this clonotype: With a much larger clone just one base away, this may be a read error. The rearrangement joins TRBV6-4 to TRBJ1-2, with no clear D. Germline assignment: CDR1 MRHNA and CDR2 SNTAGT. There are 15 residues in the CDR3. V shed 4 bases and J shed 4 bases, with 16 bases lying between them. CDR3 DNA sequence: TGTGCCAGCAGTGGCTCGCCGCTGGAGGCCTATGGCTACACCTTC. Its protein product is CASSGSPLEAYGYTF.

This clonotype appeared many times. The chain is built from TRBV10-3 and TRBJ1-2; D perhaps matches TRBD1 (6 bases). CDR3 size: 14 residues. The germline gives CDR1 ENHRY, CDR2 SYGVKD. Trimming took off 0 bases at V and 4 bases at J, with 9 bases between the two ends. For the CDR3, the DNA is TGTGCCATCAGTGAGTCGGCAGGGGCCTATGGCTACACCTTC. It codes for CAISESAGAYGYTF.

The table lists this clonotype with many counts. The V call is TRBV20-1, the J call TRBJ2-3; D is undetermined. V lost 5 bases and J 4 bases, leaving 10 bases between the germline ends. The CDR3 extends over 12 amino acids. Germline loops: CDR1 DFQATT, CDR2 SNEGSKA (reference sequence). In DNA form, the CDR3 reads TGCAGTGCTTTTCCCTTATCAGATACGCAGTATTTT. It codes for CSAFPLSDTQYF.

Many counts were recorded for this clonotype. J is TRBJ1-6 and V is TRBV7-8; 8 nucleotides align to TRBD1. Germline CDR1 reads SGHVS; CDR2 reads FQNEAQ. Trimming took 4 bases from V and 7 from J; bases not matched to a gene: 3. This CDR3 contains 14 residues. The CDR3 loop is CASSYGQGNSPLHF. Here the CDR3 DNA reads TGTGCCAGCAGCTATGGACAGGGAAATTCACCCCTCCACTTT.

Remarks on this clonotype: One end of the junction is discordant with germline, which a read error may explain. The V gene is TRBV4-2, the J gene TRBJ2-1; 9 bases line up with TRBD2. This CDR3 spans 18 amino acids. Per the germline V gene, CDR1 is LGHNA and CDR2 is YNFKEQ. CDR3 sequence: CASSQDGIMLAGTNERFF. CDR3 in DNA: TGTGCCAGCAGCCAAGATGGGATTATGCTAGCGGGGACGAATGAGCGGTTCTTC.

The table lists this clonotype with many counts. The genes are TRBV18 and TRBJ2-7; D is undetermined. This CDR3 contains 13 residues. In germline, CDR1 is KGHSH, CDR2 LQKENI. Deletions cut 2 bases from V and 7 bases from J, with 12 bases between. The CDR3 reads CASSPTPTGEQYF. The CDR3 coding sequence is TGTGCCAGCTCACCAACTCCAACCGGAGAGCAGTACTTC. The complete variable domain, with remaining parts taken from reference TRBV18 and TRBJ2-7, reads NAGVMQNPRHLVRRRGQEARLRCSPMKGHSHVYWYRQLPEEGLKFMVYLQKENIIDESGMPKERFSAEFPKEGPSILRIQQVVRGDSAAYFCASSPTPTGEQYFGPGTRLTVT.

CDR3 in DNA: TGTGCCAGCAGCTTGCTTACCTACGAGCAGTACTTC. Amino acids: CASSLLTYEQYF. The chain combines TRBV5-6 with TRBJ2-7, with D unresolved. V was cut by 1 base and J by 2 bases, with 4 bases left in between. CDR1 is SGHDT and CDR2 is YYEEEE in the germline V gene. This CDR3 spans 12 amino acids.

About this clonotype itself: A read error is possible here, since a much larger clone lies one base away. J is TRBJ2-1 and V is TRBV5-4; perhaps TRBD2 as D (7 bases). This CDR3 region has 15 residues. Trimming stripped 4 bases from V and 2 bases from J, with 13 bases between. Germline assignment: CDR1 SGHNT and CDR2 YYREEE (reference sequence). The CDR3, as DNA: TGTGCCAGCAGCGCAAGGGGGGGGCCCTACAATGAGCAGTTCTTC. Its protein product is CASSARGGPYNEQFF.

The chain couples TRBV5-1 to TRBJ2-1; TRBD1 matches at 8 bases. The ends lost 4 bases at V and 8 bases at J; junction bases unmatched: 8. The CDR3 sequence is 14 residues long. The V gene's germline CDR1 is SGHRS and CDR2 YFSETQ. The CDR3 DNA follows: TGCGCCAGCAGCGCTACAGGGGGGCGCTATGAGCAGTTCTTC. It is translated as CASSATGGRYEQFF.

Note on this clonotype: A much larger clone is a single base away; this may be a read error. The V and J genes are TRBV18 and TRBJ1-2; TRBD1 might be the D (6 bases). The CDR3 is made up of 12 amino acids. CDR1 is KGHSH, CDR2 LQKENI, per germline. The CDR3 sequence is CASSPGDGGYNF. The CDR3 DNA sequence: TGTGCCAGCTCACCGGGGGATGGGGGCTACAACTTC.

This clonotype was seen just once. The V call is TRBV20-1, the J call TRBJ1-2; D not resolved. There are 17 residues in the CDR3. Trimming removed 5 bases at V and 1 base at J, with 23 bases between. Germline V gives CDR1 DFQATT, CDR2 SNEGSKA (reference sequence). CDR3 nucleotide sequence: TGCAGTGCTCAACCCCAGAGAGGCCCTGGGCTTAACTATGGCTACACCTTC. Translating gives CSAQPQRGPGLNYGYTF.

The chain combines TRBV7-9 with TRBJ2-3; D gene ambiguous. The CDR3 spans 15 residues. Germline assignment: CDR1 SEHNR and CDR2 FQNEAQ (reference sequence). V lost 8 bases, J lost 15 bases, and 30 bases lay in between. As DNA, the CDR3 is TGTGCCAGCCGCTCCCTGCTGGAATGTACCGCTCCGCCTTATTTT. Translation: CASRSLLECTAPPYF. The variable domain in full, with the rest retrieved from reference TRBV7-9 and TRBJ2-3, is DTGVSQNPRHKITKRGQNVTFRCDPISEHNRLYWYRQTLGQGPEFLTYFQNEAQLEKSRLLSDRFSAERPKGSFSTLEIQRTEQGDSAMYLCASRSLLECTAPPYFGPGTRLTVL.

The gene calls are TRBV7-9 and TRBJ2-1, with D possibly being TRBD2 (6 bases). There are 16 residues in the CDR3. The V gene's germline CDR1 is SEHNR and CDR2 FQNEAQ (reference sequence). Trimming stripped 5 bases from V and 0 bases from J, with 14 bases between. CDR3 DNA: TGTGCCAGCAGCCCCCAGACTAGAAGCTCCTACAATGAGCAGTTCTTC. Translated, it gives CASSPQTRSSYNEQFF.

In regard to this clonotype: This may be a read error: a much more frequent sequence differs by one nucleotide. Here the CDR3 reads CGSSQEQTQYF. The CDR3 DNA follows: TGTGGCAGCAGCCAAGAACAGACCCAGTACTTC. The rearrangement links TRBV14 to TRBJ2-5; D not resolved. The germline V gene has CDR1 SGHDN and CDR2 FVKESK. CDR3 length: 11 amino acids.